This TCR beta chain is from a study of cytomegalovirus exposure and HLA in healthy donors. The study, taken as a whole, reports: It was shown in a later analysis that HLA-associated TCR beta chains were more clonally expanded than other, equally common chains. Presence/absence analyses rested on an assumption that sequencing depth was roughly uniform across donors.

In regard to this clone: Its specificity is unknown.

The CDR3 has 12 amino acids. V lost 2 bases and J lost 7, with 5 bases in between. CDR1 LGHNA and CDR2 YNFKEQ come from the germline V gene. The study ran its PCR with 60 Vbeta and 13 Jbeta primers. Assay used: immunoSEQ multiplex PCR; TCRdb lists only in-frame clones, some missing. The sample lists 150,000 to 200,000 clones, approximately 82% seen once, with 2% to 2.5% in the top ten. The sequence came from a woman aged 25 to 39 in good health and CMV-seronegative. Source material: PBMCs. The chain is built from TRBV4-2 and TRBJ2-2; no firm D call. In DNA, the CDR3 is TGTGCCAGCAGCCAAAGAGGCGGGGAGCTGTTTTTT. This sequence encodes CASSQRGGELFF.